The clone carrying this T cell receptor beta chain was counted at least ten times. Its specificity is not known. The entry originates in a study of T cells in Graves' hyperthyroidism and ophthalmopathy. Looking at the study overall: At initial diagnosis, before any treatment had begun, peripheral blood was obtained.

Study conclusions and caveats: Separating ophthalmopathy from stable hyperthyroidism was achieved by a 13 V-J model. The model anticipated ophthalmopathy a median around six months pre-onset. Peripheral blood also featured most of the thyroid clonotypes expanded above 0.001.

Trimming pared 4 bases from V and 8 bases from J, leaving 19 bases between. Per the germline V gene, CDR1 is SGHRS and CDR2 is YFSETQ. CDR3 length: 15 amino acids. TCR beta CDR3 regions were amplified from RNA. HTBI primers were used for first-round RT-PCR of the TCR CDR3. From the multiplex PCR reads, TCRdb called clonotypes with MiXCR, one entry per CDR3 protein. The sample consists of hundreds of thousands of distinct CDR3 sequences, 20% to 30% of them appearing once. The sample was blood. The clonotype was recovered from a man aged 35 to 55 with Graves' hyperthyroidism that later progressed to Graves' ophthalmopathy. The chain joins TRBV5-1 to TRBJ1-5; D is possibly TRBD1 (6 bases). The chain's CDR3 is CASSPVGGPEEPQHF. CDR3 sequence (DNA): TGCGCCAGCAGCCCGGTCGGGGGGCCGGAGGAGCCCCAGCATTTT.